This T cell receptor beta chain was sequenced in a study of blood T cell repertoires in COVID-19. Study at large: Both acute and convalescent COVID-19 samples were obtained from the United States, Italy and Spain. Nucleic acid was either cDNA or gDNA, and it came from T cells, B-cell-depleted T cells, or PBMCs.

The table came from immunoSEQ multiplex PCR; TCRdb's copy has only in-frame clones and leaves some out. The table lists roughly 18,000 clones, under 85% of them singletons, with around 17% in the top ten. The sample taken for sequencing was peripheral blood. This clonotype was obtained from a man between 65 and 85 years old with COVID-19, enrolled during active disease.

The CDR3 here is CASSQGSAGGLDEQYF. In nucleotides, the CDR3 is TGTGCCAGCAGCCAAGGGTCGGCAGGGGGCTTGGACGAGCAGTACTTC. The V gene is TRBV4-2, the J gene TRBJ2-7; 8 bases map to TRBD1. The CDR3 loop spans 16 amino acids. The germline V gene encodes CDR1 LGHNA and CDR2 YNFKEQ. V shed 1 base, J shed 5 bases, and the junction held 10 bases outside the gene matches.